The 30 T cell receptor beta chains below all came from one sample that was sequenced in a study of CD8 T cells in ankylosing spondylitis. MiXCR, run by TCRdb on the 5' RACE reads, gives a single entry per CDR3 protein. The data contain about 240,000 distinct CDR3 sequences, about 10% of them seen just once; the ten biggest clones take up roughly 6.8%. The source material was blood, either unsorted or a sorted T cell fraction (not recorded which). These receptors all stem from a male donor with ankylosing spondylitis or in good health (not recorded which).

V usage is TRBV7-2 and J usage is TRBJ1-1, with D uncertain. This CDR3 is 14 amino acids long. Trimming cost V 6 bases and J 4 bases, with 15 bases left between them. The germline V gene encodes CDR1 SGHTA and CDR2 FQGNSA. The CDR3 coding sequence is TGTGCCAGCAGAAACATGGAAGGGTCCACTGAAGCTTTCTTT. This gives the protein CASRNMEGSTEAFF.

J is TRBJ1-2 and V is TRBV6-4; D unclear. The CDR3 is 14 amino acids. CDR1 MRHNA and CDR2 SNTAGT come from the germline V gene. Trimming took off 5 bases at V and 0 bases at J, with 10 bases between the two ends. CDR3 sequence (DNA): TGTGCCAGCAGTCCATATCCAGCTAACTATGGCTACACCTTC. Protein product: CASSPYPANYGYTF.

This clonotype was observed a handful of times. The chain is built from TRBV6-1 and TRBJ2-1; either TRBD1 or TRBD2 may supply D (5 bases each). V was clipped by 6 bases and J by 10 bases, with 16 bases between them. The CDR3 has 13 amino acids. In germline, CDR1 is MNHNS, CDR2 SASEGT. CDR3 loop: CASRPGGTGEQFF. The CDR3 DNA reads as TGTGCCAGCAGACCCGGTGGGACCGGAGAGCAGTTCTTC.

This clonotype was observed at least ten times. The chain is built from TRBV6-1 and TRBJ1-2; D may be TRBD1 (6 bases). V was shortened by 7 bases and J by 5 bases, with 14 bases between the two germline ends. The CDR3 totals 13 residues. CDR1 is MNHNS and CDR2 is SASEGT in the germline V gene. The CDR3 nucleotides are TGTGCCAGCAAAAAAGGGGGGGTTTATGGCTACACCTTC. Translated: CASKKGGVYGYTF.

The rearrangement uses TRBV4-1 and TRBJ2-1; D possibly corresponds to TRBD2 (5 bases). The germline V gene has CDR1 MGHRA and CDR2 YSYEKL. V shed 2 bases and J shed 8 bases, with 16 bases lying between them. CDR3 length equals 15 residues. The CDR3 DNA is TGCGCCAGCAGCCAAAGCCGGGGTAATAGCGATGAGCAGTTCTTC. It codes for CASSQSRGNSDEQFF.

The J gene is TRBJ2-1, the V gene TRBV11-2, with 9 positions matching TRBD1. Germline V gives CDR1 SGHAT, CDR2 FQNNGV. This CDR3 has 15 residues. J gave up 7 bases and V 4 bases, and 8 bases lay outside the gene matches. The CDR3 reads CASSWSTGGGNEQFF. The CDR3 bases are TGTGCCAGCAGCTGGTCGACAGGGGGTGGGAATGAGCAGTTCTTC.

This clonotype was found many times. The chain recombines TRBV29-1 with TRBJ2-1; D is perhaps TRBD1 or TRBD2 (5 bases each). This CDR3 spans 17 amino acids. Trimming shortened V by 1 base and J by 1 base, and 17 bases separated the two germline ends. The V gene's germline CDR1 is SQVTM and CDR2 ANQGSEA. The CDR3 sequence: CSVEGDAGFGSYNEQFF. The DNA for the CDR3 is TGCAGCGTTGAAGGGGACGCAGGGTTTGGGTCCTACAATGAGCAGTTCTTC.

The rearrangement uses TRBV10-3 and TRBJ2-7; unclear D gene. Germline CDR1 is ENHRY and CDR2 is SYGVKD. Trimming stripped 0 bases from V and 1 base from J, with 4 bases between. The CDR3 runs 13 residues. In DNA form, the CDR3 reads TGTGCCATCAGTGAGTCGAATTCCTACGAGCAGTACTTC. It encodes CAISESNSYEQYF.

Many counts were recorded for this clonotype. The chain has TRBV27 and TRBJ2-7; D is tentatively TRBD1 or TRBD2 (5 bases each). Trimming cost V 5 bases and J 1 base, with 12 bases left between them. The CDR3 is made up of 14 amino acids. Looked up from germline, CDR1 is MNHEY and CDR2 is SMNVEV (reference sequence). CDR3 bases: TGTGCCAGCAGTCGAGGGGACCGATCCTACGAGCAGTACTTC. Translating gives CASSRGDRSYEQYF.

This clonotype was seen at least ten times. The CDR3 spells CSARDFGNSYNEQFF. CDR3 coding DNA: TGCAGTGCTAGAGATTTCGGGAATTCCTACAATGAGCAGTTCTTC. The rearrangement links TRBV20-1 to TRBJ2-1; perhaps TRBD2 as D (5 bases). This CDR3 comprises 15 residues. V lost 0 bases, J lost 1 base, and 10 bases lay in between. In germline, CDR1 is DFQATT, CDR2 SNEGSKA (reference sequence).

This clonotype was recorded at least ten times. This chain joins TRBV10-2 and TRBJ1-1; unclear D gene. The CDR3 is 14 residues long. With 5 bases removed from V and 4 bases from J, the gap between germline ends came to 14 bases. CDR1 and CDR2 from the germline V gene are WSHSY and SAAADI. The CDR3 reads CASSTDLLGTEAFF. DNA for the CDR3: TGCGCCAGCAGTACGGACCTGCTGGGCACTGAAGCTTTCTTT.

This clonotype came up a few times. The chain combines TRBV5-4 with TRBJ2-5; tentatively, D is TRBD2 (5 bases). The V gene's germline CDR1 is SGHNT and CDR2 YYREEE (reference sequence). CDR3 length: 14 residues. V gave up 0 bases and J gave up 10 bases, with 16 bases separating them. The CDR3 sequence: CASSLEGERGNQYF. The CDR3 nucleotides read TGTGCCAGCAGCTTGGAAGGAGAGAGAGGGAACCAGTACTTC.

In this sample, this clonotype turned up many times. The CDR3 DNA reads TGTGCCAGCAGCCAACCTAGTAGTGTGGTTGATGAGCAGTTCTTC. It codes for CASSQPSSVVDEQFF. V usage is TRBV9 and J usage is TRBJ2-1; D is ambiguous. CDR3 length: 15 amino acids. Germline V gene sequence: CDR1 SGDLS, CDR2 YYNGEE. V lost 4 bases and J lost 8, with 19 bases in between.

The rearrangement joins TRBV5-1 to TRBJ1-1; TRBD1 is a possible D gene (6 bases). CDR3 size: 15 residues. Trimming shortened V by 0 bases and J by 3 bases, and 12 bases separated the two germline ends. Germline V gene data show CDR1 as SGHRS and CDR2 as YFSETQ. The CDR3 bases are TGCGCCAGCAGCTTGGTTGGGGGCGCGGACACTGAAGCTTTCTTT. Residues: CASSLVGGADTEAFF.

This clonotype was seen repeatedly, ten times or more. This rearrangement joins TRBV12-3 or TRBV12-4 to TRBJ2-1; D is undetermined. The V end lost 3 bases, the J end lost 5 bases, and 11 bases lay between the germline ends. This CDR3 is built from 14 residues. This chain's CDR3 is CASSFVHWDNEQFF. The CDR3 DNA is TGTGCCAGCAGTTTTGTCCATTGGGACAATGAGCAGTTCTTC.

This clonotype occurred many times. The chain carries TRBV12-3 or TRBV12-4 and TRBJ1-2; the D gene is possibly TRBD1 (5 bases). The CDR3 extends over 13 amino acids. The V end was cut by 1 base, the J end by 7 bases, with 10 bases between. As DNA, the CDR3 is TGTGCCAGCAGTTTAGTTTCGGGGCTTGGCTACACCTTC. Protein: CASSLVSGLGYTF.

This clonotype has at least ten counts. The rearrangement links TRBV5-1 to TRBJ2-3; 8 nucleotides line up with TRBD2. This CDR3 region has 16 residues. V dropped 4 bases and J dropped 6; count of bases not matched to a gene: 13. CDR1 is SGHRS, CDR2 YFSETQ, per germline. In DNA, the CDR3 is TGCGCCAGCAGCACAAGTACCGGGACTAGTTCGGATACGCAGTATTTT. Residues: CASSTSTGTSSDTQYF.

This clonotype was seen a few times. This chain links TRBV25-1 with TRBJ2-4, with a possible D match to TRBD2 (5 bases). The CDR3 loop spans 15 amino acids. Trimming left V 3 bases short and J 4 bases short, with 13 bases between. The germline CDR1 and CDR2 sequences are MGHDK and SYGVNS. The chain's CDR3 is CASSEAGERKNIQYF. The CDR3 bases are TGTGCCAGCAGTGAGGCCGGGGAAAGAAAAAACATTCAGTACTTC.

This clonotype was counted between two and nine times. The chain employs TRBV6-8 and TRBJ2-7; 9 bases fit TRBD1. The trim removed 2 bases at V and 3 bases at J, leaving 5 bases unmatched. Germline lookup yields CDR1 MNHGY and CDR2 SAAAGT. This CDR3 is built from 15 residues. CDR3: CASSYRGTGHYEQYF. CDR3 nucleotide sequence: TGTGCCAGCAGTTACCGCGGGACAGGGCACTACGAGCAGTACTTC.

This clonotype has at least ten counts. The chain recombines TRBV5-1 with TRBJ1-1, with D perhaps TRBD1 (6 bases). Trimming removed 2 bases from V and 2 bases from J, with 13 bases in between. The germline V gene encodes CDR1 SGHRS and CDR2 YFSETQ. The CDR3 covers 15 residues. CDR3 residues: CASSFSQGSNTEAFF. The CDR3 coding sequence is TGCGCCAGCAGCTTCTCGCAGGGGAGTAACACTGAAGCTTTCTTT. The variable domain in full, with the rest retrieved from reference TRBV5-1 and TRBJ1-1, is KAGVTQTPRYLIKTRGQQVTLSCSPISGHRSVSWYQQTPGQGLQFLFEYFSETQRNKGNFPGRFSGRQFSNSRSEMNVSTLELGDSALYLCASSFSQGSNTEAFFGQGTRLTVV.

This clonotype occurred many times. The rearrangement joins TRBV20-1 to TRBJ2-3; D not certain. The CDR3 runs 11 residues. Germline V CDR1 and CDR2: DFQATT, SNEGSKA (reference sequence). Here the CDR3 DNA reads TGCAGCACCCAGGAGAGGGATACGCAGTATTTT. Amino acid sequence: CSTQERDTQYF.

The genes are TRBV12-3 or TRBV12-4 and TRBJ1-2; D remains ambiguous. The CDR3 is made up of 15 amino acids. V was shortened by 1 base and J by 8 bases, with 17 bases between the two germline ends. The CDR3, as DNA: TGTGCCAGCAGTTTAGTTTCCAGACCCTTGGGGGGCTACACCTTC. The encoded protein is CASSLVSRPLGGYTF.

A word on this clonotype: The CDR3 carries no conserved terminal phenylalanine or tryptophan, so it likely arises from a read error. Because the CDR3's place on the DNA is in doubt, the DNA is left out and the CDR3 is given as listed by TCRdb. The V call is TRBV28, the J call TRBJ1-1; the listed D gene, TRBD1, was not tested against the DNA. The CDR3 length is 16 residues, termini included. Germline V gene data show CDR1 as MDHEN and CDR2 as SYDVKM. The CDR3 sequence: CASSLRSGTGVTEAFS.

This clonotype was seen ten or more times. The chain joins TRBV20-1 to TRBJ1-1; D unresolved. The CDR3 has 13 residues. Per germline, CDR1 DFQATT and CDR2 SNEGSKA (reference sequence). V gave up 1 base and J gave up 8 bases, with 14 bases separating them. Here the CDR3 reads CSARVDGFGEAFF. CDR3 coding DNA: TGCAGTGCTAGAGTGGACGGGTTCGGGGAAGCTTTCTTT.

V gene TRBV5-1 combines with J gene TRBJ1-1; tentatively, D is TRBD1 (5 bases). The CDR3 length is 11 residues. The V gene's germline CDR1 is SGHRS and CDR2 YFSETQ. With 5 bases removed from V and 7 bases from J, the gap between germline ends came to 9 bases. The CDR3 here is CASRGEGEAFF. CDR3 coding DNA: TGCGCCAGCAGAGGGGAAGGTGAAGCTTTCTTT.

In its sample, this clonotype was seen a few times. The chain uses TRBV2 and TRBJ1-2; 7 bases are a match to TRBD1. There are 13 residues in the CDR3. Per germline, CDR1 SNHLY and CDR2 FYNNEI. V trimming: 6 bases; J trimming: 2 bases; junction bases outside the gene matches: 3. CDR3 protein: CASREQGNYGYTF. The CDR3 region has the DNA TGTGCCAGCAGGGAACAGGGGAACTATGGCTACACCTTC.

This clonotype has more than one count but fewer than ten. Here the CDR3 DNA reads TGTGCCAGCAGCCCAAGACAGGGCGGGAATCAGCCCCAGCATTTT. Protein: CASSPRQGGNQPQHF. The chain uses TRBV7-2 and TRBJ1-5; 7 bases line up with TRBD1. This CDR3 is built from 15 residues. The germline V gene encodes CDR1 SGHTA and CDR2 FQGNSA. Losses at the gene ends were 5 bases for V and 4 bases for J; bases not matched to a gene: 8.

This clonotype was counted many times. V usage is TRBV6-1 and J usage is TRBJ2-3, with D possibly TRBD2 on 5 matching bases. V was pared by 6 bases and J by 3 bases, with 13 bases between. The CDR3 runs 14 residues. Germline V lookup: CDR1 MNHNS, CDR2 SASEGT. The CDR3 spells CASSRGESTDTQYF. The CDR3 nucleotides are TGTGCCAGCAGCCGGGGAGAGAGTACAGATACGCAGTATTTT.

This clonotype has more than one count but fewer than ten. The rearrangement links TRBV30 to TRBJ1-3; the match to TRBD1 covers 8 bases. CDR3 length: 14 amino acids. Germline V gene sequence: CDR1 GTSNPN, CDR2 SVGIG (reference sequence). V dropped 3 bases and J dropped 7; count of bases not matched to a gene: 8. The CDR3 here is CAWSLDRVKNTIYF. The CDR3 DNA follows: TGTGCCTGGAGCCTGGACAGGGTGAAGAACACCATATATTTT.

This clonotype was observed at least ten times. The chain is built from TRBV20-1 and TRBJ2-1; 12 nucleotides match TRBD2. Losses at the gene ends were 5 bases for V and 7 bases for J; bases not matched to a gene: 12. The CDR3 totals 16 residues. Germline assignment: CDR1 DFQATT and CDR2 SNEGSKA (reference sequence). The CDR3 DNA is TGCAGTGCTCATGGAGGTCTAGCGGGGGGGCATAATGAGCAGTTCTTC. This codes for CSAHGGLAGGHNEQFF.